The 19 T cell receptor beta chains listed next were all sequenced from one sample in a study of blood T cell repertoires in COVID-19. Sequencing was performed with immunoSEQ multiplex PCR; in TCRdb, only in-frame clones are kept and a portion is missing. The sample yields more than 400,000 clones, about 90% seen once. The sample taken for sequencing was PBMCs or T cells enriched from blood (not recorded which). These receptors all stem from a man aged 18 to 30 who had recovered from COVID-19.

This sequence joins TRBV11-2 and TRBJ2-1, with 8 nucleotides matching TRBD1. CDR1 SGHAT and CDR2 FQNNGV come from the germline V gene. V was clipped by 3 bases and J by 8 bases; unmatched bases: 12. This CDR3 has 16 residues. CDR3 nucleotide sequence: TGTGCCAGCAGCTTCCTTTCGAGGACAGGGCGGGATGAGCAGTTCTTC. Its translation: CASSFLSRTGRDEQFF.

This chain connects TRBV2 to TRBJ1-2; D perhaps matches TRBD1 (5 bases). The CDR3 length is 10 residues. Germline assignment: CDR1 SNHLY and CDR2 FYNNEI. With 8 bases removed from V and 7 bases from J, the gap between germline ends came to 8 bases. CDR3 sequence reads: CASSRAGYTF. The DNA of the CDR3 is TGTGCCAGCTCCAGGGCTGGCTACACCTTC.

This chain joins TRBV30 and TRBJ1-5, with D unclear. This CDR3 region has 13 residues. Deletions cut 0 bases from V and 5 bases from J, with 8 bases between. Germline V gene lookup returns CDR1 GTSNPN and CDR2 SVGIG (reference sequence). DNA for the CDR3: TGTGCCTGGAGTGTAAGACGGGATCAGCCCCAGCATTTT. Translated: CAWSVRRDQPQHF. Drawing the rest from reference TRBV30 and TRBJ1-5, the complete variable domain is SQTIHQWPATLVQPVGSPLSLECTVEGTSNPNLYWYRQAAGRGLQLLFYSVGIGQISSEVPQNLSASRPQDRQFILSSKKLLLSDSGFYLCAWSVRRDQPQHFGDGTRLSIL.

This chain uses TRBV6-5 with TRBJ1-1; TRBD1 is a possible D gene (5 bases). Germline V lookup: CDR1 MNHEY, CDR2 SVGAGI. The V end lost 4 bases, the J end lost 7 bases, and 10 bases lay between the germline ends. This CDR3 contains 12 residues. For the CDR3, the DNA is TGTGCCAGCAGTTCCGGACAAATTGAAGCTTTCTTT. Translating gives CASSSGQIEAFF.

This chain links TRBV19 with TRBJ1-5; D is perhaps TRBD1 (5 bases). Trimming removed 7 bases at V and 5 bases at J, with 12 bases between. Germline-derived CDR1 and CDR2 are LNHDA and SQIVND (reference sequence). This CDR3 spans 13 amino acids. This chain's CDR3 is CASIGQGYQPQHF. For the CDR3, the DNA is TGTGCCAGTATAGGGCAGGGCTATCAGCCCCAGCATTTT.

This chain uses TRBV19 with TRBJ1-2, with D possibly being TRBD1 (6 bases). CDR1 and CDR2 (germline): LNHDA, SQIVND (reference sequence). This CDR3 comprises 16 residues. Trimming took 5 bases from V and 0 from J, leaving 16 bases between them. This chain's CDR3 is CASSVSGTLSNYGYTF. The CDR3 DNA sequence: TGTGCCAGTAGTGTCTCCGGGACACTTTCTAACTATGGCTACACCTTC.

The rearrangement joins TRBV7-9 to TRBJ1-2; 7 bases agree with TRBD1. Germline-derived CDR1 and CDR2 are SEHNR and FQNEAQ (reference sequence). CDR3 length equals 17 residues. Losses at the gene ends were 3 bases for V and 3 bases for J; bases not matched to a gene: 13. The CDR3 region is CASSLGTANKDYYGYTF. The CDR3 coding sequence is TGTGCCAGCAGCTTGGGGACAGCTAACAAAGACTACTATGGCTACACCTTC.

V usage is TRBV5-4 and J usage is TRBJ1-4; D uncertain. V was cut by 0 bases and J by 3 bases, with 12 bases left in between. The CDR3 covers 16 residues. Germline V gene lookup returns CDR1 SGHNT and CDR2 YYREEE (reference sequence). The CDR3 DNA reads TGTGCCAGCAGCTTGGAAAAGGGAGGCCCTAATGAAAAACTGTTTTTT. Translation gives CASSLEKGGPNEKLFF.

This clone appeared a few times. This chain connects TRBV2 to TRBJ2-7; D not certain. Germline CDR1 and CDR2: SNHLY and FYNNEI. This CDR3 is 16 amino acids long. Deletions cut 0 bases from V and 1 base from J, with 13 bases between. CDR3 amino acids: CASSEAVRLLSYEQYF. CDR3 DNA: TGTGCCAGCAGTGAAGCCGTACGACTCCTTTCCTACGAGCAGTACTTC.

The chain has TRBV28 and TRBJ1-2; a weak D match, TRBD1 (5 bases). The germline CDR1 and CDR2 sequences are MDHEN and SYDVKM. V was trimmed by 4 bases and J by 3 bases, leaving 12 bases between them. The CDR3 has 14 residues. CDR3 region: CASSSPAGDYGYTF. In DNA form, the CDR3 reads TGTGCCAGCAGTTCCCCCGCGGGGGACTATGGCTACACCTTC.

CDR3 sequence: CASSPPTGGGYTF. In DNA form, the CDR3 reads TGTGCCAGCAGTCCCCCGACAGGGGGCGGCTACACCTTC. The rearrangement links TRBV6-5 to TRBJ1-2; 10 bases agree with TRBD1. The length of the CDR3 is 13 residues. The V segment lost 5 bases and the J segment 8 bases; nucleotides outside the gene matches: 5. Germline values: CDR1 MNHEY, CDR2 SVGAGI.

For the CDR3, the DNA is TGCGCCAGCAGCTTGGCCCGCGGGGGACCAACCACAGATACGCAGTATTTT. Residues: CASSLARGGPTTDTQYF. The V gene is TRBV5-1, the J gene TRBJ2-3, with TRBD2 matching over 7 bases. Trimming cost V 0 bases and J 2 bases; bases outside gene matches: 9. Germline CDR1 reads SGHRS; CDR2 reads YFSETQ. The CDR3 is 17 residues long. Full variable domain (missing parts from reference TRBV5-1 and TRBJ2-3): KAGVTQTPRYLIKTRGQQVTLSCSPISGHRSVSWYQQTPGQGLQFLFEYFSETQRNKGNFPGRFSGRQFSNSRSEMNVSTLELGDSALYLCASSLARGGPTTDTQYFGPGTRLTVL.

The genes are TRBV5-1 and TRBJ1-1; 7 bases match TRBD1. The CDR3 contains 15 residues. Germline CDR1 and CDR2: SGHRS and YFSETQ. Trimming took 0 bases from V and 1 from J; bases not matched to a gene: 3. CDR3 region: CASSLGSGGNTEAFF. The CDR3 bases are TGCGCCAGCAGCTTGGGTTCAGGGGGGAACACTGAAGCTTTCTTT.

This clone was counted only a few times. The chain has TRBV7-8 and TRBJ1-6; D is uncertain. The CDR3 sequence is 17 residues long. The ends were cut back, 1 base at V and 4 bases at J, with 14 bases in the middle. Germline loops: CDR1 SGHVS, CDR2 FQNEAQ. CDR3 sequence: CASSLGVEGPYNSPLHF. The DNA of the CDR3 is TGTGCCAGCAGCTTAGGGGTGGAGGGTCCATATAATTCACCCCTCCACTTT.

The rearrangement links TRBV7-9 to TRBJ1-1; possible D gene TRBD1, 5 bases. V lost 1 base, J lost 3 bases, and 9 bases lay in between. The CDR3 extends over 14 amino acids. Per the germline V gene, CDR1 is SEHNR and CDR2 is FQNEAQ (reference sequence). The CDR3 DNA sequence: TGTGCCAGCAGCTTAGAAGGGGCTCACACTGAAGCTTTCTTT. Translating it yields CASSLEGAHTEAFF.

The chain employs TRBV28 and TRBJ1-6; D gene unclear. CDR3 length: 15 amino acids. Trimming removed 4 bases at V and 3 bases at J, with 10 bases between. Germline lookup yields CDR1 MDHEN and CDR2 SYDVKM. This CDR3 reads CASSSRGDYNSPLHF. CDR3 coding DNA: TGTGCCAGCAGTTCCCGCGGGGACTATAATTCACCCCTCCACTTT.

The J gene is TRBJ2-1, the V gene TRBV29-1, with 9 bases matching TRBD2. This CDR3 region has 14 residues. The ends lost 6 bases at V and 3 bases at J; junction bases unmatched: 6. Germline V gene lookup returns CDR1 SQVTM and CDR2 ANQGSEA. The CDR3 DNA is TGCAGCGTGAGCGCGGGGGGGAACTACAATGAGCAGTTCTTC. As protein: CSVSAGGNYNEQFF.

V and J are TRBV10-3 and TRBJ2-7; D may be TRBD1 (6 bases). The CDR3 loop spans 15 amino acids. V was clipped by 3 bases and J by 0 bases, with 12 bases between them. Germline lookup yields CDR1 ENHRY and CDR2 SYGVKD. This CDR3 reads CAISESQGRSYEQYF. The CDR3 bases are TGTGCCATCAGTGAATCTCAGGGGCGCTCCTACGAGCAGTACTTC.

The V call is TRBV9, the J call TRBJ1-2, with unresolved D. Trimming left V 2 bases short and J 1 base short, with 15 bases between. The CDR3 has 16 residues. CDR1 and CDR2 from the germline V gene are SGDLS and YYNGEE. The CDR3 coding sequence is TGTGCCAGCAGCGTCTCCGGAGAGAATGATAACTATGGCTACACCTTC. Translation gives CASSVSGENDNYGYTF.